The 25 T cell receptor beta chains reported below all come from one sample, sequenced in a study of technical replicates of blood from a handful of donors. The data were produced by immunoSEQ multiplex PCR, yet TCRdb's version contains in-frame clones alone and is incomplete. The sample lists approximately 90,000 clones, 95% occurring once. Sequenced: T cells isolated from PBMCs. Source of these receptors: a human donor in good health.

V usage is TRBV19 and J usage is TRBJ1-5; D is ambiguous. Trimming cost V 5 bases and J 1 base, with 6 bases left between them. The germline gives CDR1 LNHDA, CDR2 SQIVND (reference sequence). The CDR3 runs to 13 residues. CDR3: CASSVQSNQPQHF. DNA for the CDR3: TGTGCCAGTAGTGTACAAAGCAATCAGCCCCAGCATTTT.

The V gene is TRBV9, the J gene TRBJ2-1, with 8 bases matching TRBD2. This CDR3 comprises 13 residues. The germline V gene encodes CDR1 SGDLS and CDR2 YYNGEE. The ends lost 0 bases at V and 10 bases at J; junction bases unmatched: 3. The CDR3 DNA reads as TGTGCCAGCAGCGTAGCGGGGGGGGTGGAGCAGTTCTTC. Protein: CASSVAGGVEQFF.

The chain links TRBV27 to TRBJ2-5; maybe TRBD2 (6 bases). Germline CDR1 reads MNHEY; CDR2 reads SMNVEV (reference sequence). The CDR3 contains 12 residues. Deletions cut 11 bases from V and 4 bases from J, with 14 bases between. In DNA form, the CDR3 reads TGTGCCGCGGGGCTAGCGAGAGAGACCCAGTACTTC. Amino acid sequence: CAAGLARETQYF.

The chain is built from TRBV4-1 and TRBJ2-7, with 8 bases lining up with TRBD2. The CDR3 extends over 15 amino acids. The J segment lost 3 bases and the V segment lost 2 bases, leaving 6 bases of the junction unmatched. CDR1 is MGHRA and CDR2 is YSYEKL in the germline V gene. CDR3: CASSQLIGTSYEQYF. CDR3 nucleotides: TGCGCCAGCAGCCAACTAATAGGGACTAGCTACGAGCAGTACTTC.

V and J are TRBV5-4 and TRBJ2-3; D is unclear. Trimming shortened V by 0 bases and J by 0 bases, and 8 bases separated the two germline ends. Germline CDR1 reads SGHNT; CDR2 reads YYREEE (reference sequence). This CDR3 contains 15 residues. The CDR3 loop is CASSLGAGSTDTQYF. In DNA form, the CDR3 reads TGTGCCAGCAGCTTGGGGGCAGGCAGCACAGATACGCAGTATTTT.

The V gene is TRBV25-1, the J gene TRBJ2-1; 8 bases line up with TRBD1. Germline V gene data show CDR1 as MGHDK and CDR2 as SYGVNS. The CDR3 length is 16 residues. The V segment lost 1 base and the J segment 0 bases; nucleotides outside the gene matches: 2. The DNA of the CDR3 is TGTGCCAGCAGTGAATGGGGACAGGCCTCCTACAATGAGCAGTTCTTC. Translating it yields CASSEWGQASYNEQFF.

The rearrangement joins TRBV9 to TRBJ1-2; 12 bases fit TRBD1. CDR3 length: 16 residues. The V gene's germline CDR1 is SGDLS and CDR2 YYNGEE. The V gene end was trimmed by 0 bases and the J gene end by 8 bases; junction bases not matched to a gene: 8. The CDR3: CASSVESGTGGRGYTF. CDR3 bases: TGTGCCAGCAGCGTAGAGTCCGGGACAGGGGGCAGAGGCTACACCTTC.

The chain's CDR3 is CASSLTSETAGTEAFF. The CDR3 nucleotides are TGTGCCAGCAGCTTAACCAGCGAGACAGCGGGTACTGAAGCTTTCTTT. The V call is TRBV7-3, the J call TRBJ1-1; a weak D match, TRBD1 (5 bases). This CDR3 has 16 residues. V dropped 0 bases and J dropped 5 bases, with 16 bases sitting between them. Per the germline V gene, CDR1 is SGHTA and CDR2 is FQGTGA.

The chain employs TRBV18 and TRBJ2-3; D not resolved. In germline, CDR1 is KGHSH, CDR2 LQKENI. CDR3 length: 14 amino acids. V lost 3 bases to trimming and J lost 0 bases, with 7 bases between them. CDR3 DNA sequence: TGTGCCAGCTCACCGCGAGCTAGCACAGATACGCAGTATTTT. Translating gives CASSPRASTDTQYF.

The rearrangement links TRBV13 to TRBJ2-1; 9 bases line up with TRBD1. Germline CDR1 is PRHDT and CDR2 is FYEKMQ (reference sequence). This CDR3 spans 15 amino acids. The J segment lost 3 bases and the V segment lost 5 bases, leaving 5 bases of the junction unmatched. The CDR3 DNA sequence: TGTGCCAGCAGCCCCCGGGACAGGGACTACAATGAGCAGTTCTTC. Residues: CASSPRDRDYNEQFF.

CDR3 protein: CASSAGLAGVGGELFF. CDR3 in DNA: TGTGCCAGCAGCGCCGGACTAGCGGGAGTAGGCGGGGAGCTGTTTTTT. The V call is TRBV5-4, the J call TRBJ2-2; 13 bases map to TRBD2. The germline V gene encodes CDR1 SGHNT and CDR2 YYREEE (reference sequence). V lost 4 bases to trimming and J lost 7 bases; unmatched junction nucleotides: 7. The CDR3 has 16 residues.

The chain carries TRBV19 and TRBJ2-7; TRBD2 might be the D (5 bases). This CDR3 comprises 15 residues. V was shortened by 3 bases and J by 4 bases, with 16 bases between the two germline ends. Germline lookup yields CDR1 LNHDA and CDR2 SQIVND (reference sequence). CDR3 amino acids: CASSIFAGRGYEQYF. CDR3 coding DNA: TGTGCCAGTAGTATCTTCGCCGGTCGGGGATACGAGCAGTACTTC.

CDR3 sequence reads: CASSQQGDAYEQYF. As DNA, the CDR3 is TGTGCCAGCAGTCAACAGGGGGACGCCTACGAGCAGTACTTC. This rearrangement joins TRBV11-2 to TRBJ2-7, with 8 bases identical to TRBD1. With 6 bases clipped from V and 2 bases from J, the junction kept 6 bases outside the gene matches. The germline CDR1 and CDR2 sequences are SGHAT and FQNNGV. The CDR3 loop spans 14 amino acids.

This clone has a single count. J is TRBJ2-5 and V is TRBV5-1; 11 bases match TRBD1. V trimming: 7 bases; J trimming: 4 bases; junction bases outside the gene matches: 0. CDR1 and CDR2 from the germline V gene are SGHRS and YFSETQ. The CDR3 consists of 12 residues. CDR3 amino acids: CASGQGAETQYF. Here the CDR3 DNA reads TGCGCCAGCGGACAGGGGGCAGAGACCCAGTACTTC.

This clone was recorded once. V gene TRBV11-2 combines with J gene TRBJ2-7; D uncertain. The CDR3 contains 14 residues. The V gene lost 0 bases and the J gene lost 3 bases, with 9 bases spanning the gap. CDR1 is SGHAT and CDR2 is FQNNGV in the germline V gene. CDR3 residues: CASSLELLFYEQYF. CDR3 DNA: TGTGCCAGCAGCTTAGAACTTCTATTCTACGAGCAGTACTTC.

The gene calls are TRBV2 and TRBJ2-7, with a possible D match to TRBD1 (6 bases). Germline V gene lookup returns CDR1 SNHLY and CDR2 FYNNEI. V lost 1 base, J lost 0 bases, and 7 bases lay in between. CDR3 length: 14 amino acids. DNA of the CDR3: TGTGCCAGCAGTGAAGACAGGGACTCCTACGAGCAGTACTTC. Its protein product is CASSEDRDSYEQYF.

The V gene is TRBV7-8, the J gene TRBJ2-3; D uncertain. The CDR3 runs 17 residues. Germline V gives CDR1 SGHVS, CDR2 FQNEAQ. V shed 1 base and J shed 2 bases, with 16 bases lying between them. The CDR3 DNA is TGTGCCAGCAGCTTAGGACCTTTAGCTGCCCCCACAGATACGCAGTATTTT. Its translation is CASSLGPLAAPTDTQYF.

Note on this clone: Compared with germline, one end of the junction differs, possibly owing to a read error. This chain links TRBV7-7 with TRBJ2-2; D assignment may be TRBD1 or TRBD2 (5 bases each). The CDR3 is 13 residues long. Germline V gives CDR1 SSHAT, CDR2 FNYEAQ (reference sequence). The CDR3 is CASSLEGSGELFF. The CDR3 region has the DNA TGTGCTAGCAGCTTAGAGGGGTCCGGGGAGCTGTTTTTT.

The chain has TRBV5-4 and TRBJ1-2; TRBD1 matches at 9 bases. The germline CDR1 and CDR2 sequences are SGHNT and YYREEE (reference sequence). This CDR3 contains 12 residues. V lost 5 bases, J lost 8 bases, and 4 bases stayed unmatched. The CDR3 protein is CASRSDRGGYTF. The CDR3 nucleotides read TGTGCCAGCAGATCGGACAGGGGAGGCTACACCTTC.

V is TRBV14 and J is TRBJ1-1; D uncertain. Germline CDR1 and CDR2: SGHDN and FVKESK. The CDR3 loop spans 15 amino acids. Trimming pared 5 bases from V and 0 bases from J, leaving 13 bases between. The CDR3 DNA follows: TGTGCCAGCAGCGACCAGGATTATTTGAACACTGAAGCTTTCTTT. Translating it yields CASSDQDYLNTEAFF.

CDR3 residues: CASSLDWLAGQETQYF. The CDR3 DNA is TGTGCCAGCAGCTTGGATTGGCTAGCGGGACAAGAGACCCAGTACTTC. This chain connects TRBV5-4 to TRBJ2-5; the match to TRBD2 covers 9 bases. This CDR3 region has 16 residues. Trimming removed 0 bases from V and 2 bases from J; junction bases left unmatched: 5. Germline V gives CDR1 SGHNT, CDR2 YYREEE (reference sequence).

This sequence joins TRBV29-1 and TRBJ2-2, with 11 bases matching TRBD2. CDR3 size: 14 residues. The germline V gene encodes CDR1 SQVTM and CDR2 ANQGSEA. After removal of 7 bases from V and 5 bases from J, the junction contained 6 bases not matched to a gene. The CDR3 sequence is CSATTSGSTGELFF. CDR3 coding DNA: TGCAGCGCCACAACTAGCGGGAGTACCGGGGAGCTGTTTTTT.

The V gene is TRBV12-5, the J gene TRBJ2-7; tentatively, D is TRBD2 (5 bases). Germline V CDR1 and CDR2: LGHNT, FRNRAP. Trimming left V 0 bases short and J 0 bases short, with 15 bases between. This CDR3 comprises 17 residues. CDR3 DNA sequence: TGTGCTAGTGGTTTGGTACGGGGTGCCCCAAGCTCCTACGAGCAGTACTTC. It translates to CASGLVRGAPSSYEQYF.

V gene TRBV6-1 combines with J gene TRBJ2-7, with 7 bases lining up with TRBD2. The CDR3 has 14 amino acids. Germline V gene lookup returns CDR1 MNHNS and CDR2 SASEGT. The junction had 12 bases not matched to a gene; V was cut back by 6 bases and J by 7 bases. In DNA form, the CDR3 reads TGTGCCAGCAGCCATCTGGGCCAGGGAGGGGAGCAGTACTTC. Translating it yields CASSHLGQGGEQYF.

The CDR3 DNA reads TGTGCCAGCAGCTCCACAGGTGCCGGCCTCGAAGCTTTCTTT. Translation gives CASSSTGAGLEAFF. The genes are TRBV5-4 and TRBJ1-1, with D possibly being TRBD1 (5 bases). Trimming shortened V by 3 bases and J by 8 bases, and 17 bases separated the two germline ends. From germline, CDR1 is SGHNT and CDR2 YYREEE (reference sequence). The CDR3 runs to 14 residues. Full variable domain (remainder filled in from reference TRBV5-4 and TRBJ1-1): ETGVTQSPTHLIKTRGQQVTLRCSSQSGHNTVSWYQQALGQGPQFIFQYYREEENGRGNFPPRFSGLQFPNYSSELNVNALELDDSALYLCASSSTGAGLEAFFGQGTRLTVV.